Presented here are 8 T cell receptor beta chains from one specimen sequenced in a study of T cell responses to AZD1222 COVID-19 vaccine. The table came from immunoSEQ multiplex PCR; TCRdb's copy has only in-frame clones and leaves some out. Among 100,000 to 150,000 clones listed, over 90% were seen once. Source: peripheral blood, taken on day 0 of AZD1222 vaccination. These receptor sequences come from an adult in good health.

This clone was seen a single time. V gene TRBV29-1 combines with J gene TRBJ1-2, with 8 bases that match TRBD1. The CDR3 runs 14 residues. Looked up from germline, CDR1 is SQVTM and CDR2 is ANQGSEA. V trimming: 6 bases; J trimming: 6 bases; junction bases outside the gene matches: 12. Written as DNA, the CDR3 is TGCAGCGTGGCCGGGACAGGCTCCTCCCATGGCTACACCTTC. As protein: CSVAGTGSSHGYTF. Variable domain in full (rest from reference TRBV29-1 and TRBJ1-2): SAVISQKPSRDICQRGTSLTIQCQVDSQVTMMFWYRQQPGQSLTLIATANQGSEATYESGFVIDKFPISRPNLTFSTLTVSNMSPEDSSIYLCSVAGTGSSHGYTFGSGTRLTVV.

The J gene is TRBJ2-5, the V gene TRBV5-6; 8 nucleotides align to TRBD2. V was pared by 0 bases and J by 3 bases, with 4 bases of the junction left unmatched. The germline CDR1 and CDR2 sequences are SGHDT and YYEEEE. CDR3 size: 15 residues. The CDR3 reads CASSLGAGGEETQYF. The CDR3 coding sequence is TGTGCCAGCAGCTTGGGTGCGGGAGGTGAAGAGACCCAGTACTTC.

The rearrangement joins TRBV5-1 to TRBJ2-1, with D unresolved. Germline CDR1 is SGHRS and CDR2 is YFSETQ. CDR3 length: 12 residues. V gave up 6 bases and J gave up 8 bases, with 12 bases separating them. The CDR3 nucleotides are TGCGCCAGCATGTATTCGGACGATGAGCAGTTCTTC. Its translation: CASMYSDDEQFF.

This chain uses TRBV4-1 with TRBJ2-3; 8 nucleotides align to TRBD1. The CDR3 covers 15 residues. Unmatched junction bases numbered 12, after V lost 1 base and J lost 12 bases. Per the germline V gene, CDR1 is MGHRA and CDR2 is YSYEKL. CDR3 DNA: TGCGCCAGCAGCCAAGCACTCACAGGGGGTTACGCACAGTATTTT. Amino acids: CASSQALTGGYAQYF.

This clone was seen only once. The J gene is TRBJ2-3, the V gene TRBV19, with D perhaps TRBD2 (5 bases). Trimming took 7 bases from V and 4 from J, leaving 18 bases between them. CDR3 length equals 15 residues. The V gene's germline CDR1 is LNHDA and CDR2 SQIVND (reference sequence). In DNA form, the CDR3 reads TGTGCCAGTACCCCGCTCGGTAGCGTCGCAGATACGCAGTATTTT. It encodes CASTPLGSVADTQYF. Variable domain in full (rest from reference TRBV19 and TRBJ2-3): DGGITQSPKYLFRKEGQNVTLSCEQNLNHDAMYWYRQDPGQGLRLIYYSQIVNDFQKGDIAEGYSVSREKKESFPLTVTSAQKNPTAFYLCASTPLGSVADTQYFGPGTRLTVL.

The V call is TRBV5-1, the J call TRBJ2-1; D may be TRBD1 (5 bases). This CDR3 is built from 15 residues. Germline V gene data show CDR1 as SGHRS and CDR2 as YFSETQ. Trimming stripped 0 bases from V and 8 bases from J, with 15 bases between. CDR3: CASSLVQGPSDEQFF. The CDR3 coding sequence is TGCGCCAGCAGCTTGGTGCAGGGTCCGAGCGATGAGCAGTTCTTC.

This chain uses TRBV29-1 with TRBJ1-4; D not certain. This CDR3 region has 13 residues. Germline CDR1 and CDR2: SQVTM and ANQGSEA. V was clipped by 4 bases and J by 3 bases, with 9 bases between them. The CDR3 loop is CSVGRLSNEKLFF. The CDR3 DNA reads TGCAGCGTTGGGAGGCTCTCTAATGAAAAACTGTTTTTT.

This clone was detected only a few times. The genes are TRBV30 and TRBJ1-4; no clear D gene. The CDR3 runs 12 residues. Germline values: CDR1 GTSNPN, CDR2 SVGIG (reference sequence). Trimming left V 1 base short and J 8 bases short, with 8 bases between. This CDR3 reads CAWSALREKLFF. The CDR3 nucleotides are TGTGCCTGGAGTGCACTAAGGGAAAAACTGTTTTTT.